This section outlines one TCR beta chain sequence together with its context. Its target is not known. With V trimmed by 6 bases and J by 2 bases, 8 bases remained unmatched. The CDR3 has 15 residues. Germline V CDR1 and CDR2: MDHEN, SYDVKM. Sequencing was performed with immunoSEQ multiplex PCR; in TCRdb, only in-frame clones are kept and a portion is missing. The sample shows roughly 200,000 clones, around 90% of them seen only once. The data stem from a study of T cell responses to AZD1222 COVID-19 vaccine. Study-wide results and caveats: Variant regions that are unmutated are reportedly the target of nearly half of spike-specific TCRs. Donors in the cohort were predominantly white British and more often female, and clonal diversity was possibly underestimated. Along spike, vaccine-associated CD4 TCRs were found throughout, with dominance at 160-218 and 743-854.

The V and J genes are TRBV28 and TRBJ1-2; 8 bases map to TRBD1. The sequence derives from an adult who received the MenACWY meningococcal vaccine as a control. The sequencing here drew on peripheral blood, taken 28 days after the second dose of the MenACWY control vaccine. The CDR3 DNA is TGTGCCAGCAGCGGACAGGGAATAGCGAACTATGGCTACACCTTC. Amino acids: CASSGQGIANYGYTF.